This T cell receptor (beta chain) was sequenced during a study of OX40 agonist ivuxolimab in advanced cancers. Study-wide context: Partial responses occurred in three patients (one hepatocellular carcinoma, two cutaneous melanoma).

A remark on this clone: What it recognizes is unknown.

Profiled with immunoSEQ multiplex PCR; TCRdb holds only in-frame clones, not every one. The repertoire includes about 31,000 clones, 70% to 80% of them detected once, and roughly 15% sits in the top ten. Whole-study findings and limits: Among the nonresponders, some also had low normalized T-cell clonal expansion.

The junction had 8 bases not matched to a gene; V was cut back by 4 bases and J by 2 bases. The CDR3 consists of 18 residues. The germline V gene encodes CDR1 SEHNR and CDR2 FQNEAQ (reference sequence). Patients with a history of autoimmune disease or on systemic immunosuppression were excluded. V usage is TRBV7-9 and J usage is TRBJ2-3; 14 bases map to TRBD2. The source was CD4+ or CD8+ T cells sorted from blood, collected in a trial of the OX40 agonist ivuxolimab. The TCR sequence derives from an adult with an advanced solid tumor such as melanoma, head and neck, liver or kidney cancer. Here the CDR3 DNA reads TGTGCCAGCAGCTCAACGCCGGGACTAGCGGGGGTCACAGATACGCAGTATTTT. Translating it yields CASSSTPGLAGVTDTQYF.